These 25 T cell receptor beta chains were sequenced from one sample in a study of CD8 T cells in Susac syndrome. After extraction with the RNeasy kit, 0.5 to 1 ug of the RNA was reverse transcribed using random hexamers. TCRdb analysed the immunoSEQ multiplex PCR reads with MiXCR anew, one entry per CDR3 protein. The data show roughly 300,000 distinct CDR3 sequences, with approximately 81% seen just once and over 0.1% held by the top ten. The sequencing sample was made of CD8+ T cells from PBMCs. The origin of the receptors is a human donor with multiple sclerosis.

This clonotype was counted a single time. The V and J genes are TRBV7-6 and TRBJ2-1; possible D gene TRBD2, 6 bases. V lost 1 base to trimming and J lost 4 bases, with 17 bases between them. This CDR3 comprises 17 residues. Germline CDR1 SGHVS, CDR2 FNYEAQ. The CDR3 DNA follows: TGTGCCAGCAGCTTAGATCCTCCGGGACTGGGTTACAATGAGCAGTTCTTC. Translating gives CASSLDPPGLGYNEQFF.

The V gene is TRBV28, the J gene TRBJ2-7; D not resolved. The germline V gene has CDR1 MDHEN and CDR2 SYDVKM. The CDR3 runs 14 residues. Trimming cost V 5 bases and J 6 bases, with 17 bases left between them. CDR3 residues: CASSPRTLLAEQYF. The CDR3 DNA follows: TGTGCCAGCAGTCCTCGGACCCTCCTGGCCGAGCAGTACTTC.

The chain recombines TRBV27 with TRBJ2-5; D unclear. The V end lost 4 bases, the J end lost 5 bases, and 5 bases lay between the germline ends. Germline V CDR1 and CDR2: MNHEY, SMNVEV (reference sequence). The CDR3 covers 11 residues. The CDR3 DNA sequence: TGTGCCAGCAGTTCGTCGGAGACCCAGTACTTC. Translating gives CASSSSETQYF.

The chain couples TRBV18 to TRBJ1-5; tentatively, D is TRBD1 (6 bases). This CDR3 is built from 16 residues. Between the trimmed V and J ends, which lost 3 bases and 7 bases, there was a span of 19 bases. The germline V gene encodes CDR1 KGHSH and CDR2 LQKENI. Here the CDR3 DNA reads TGTGCCAGCTCACCCGGGACCAACAGGGTAGGGCAGCCCCAGCATTTT. Translation: CASSPGTNRVGQPQHF.

This sequence joins TRBV5-1 and TRBJ2-6, with D possibly being TRBD2 (5 bases). The CDR3 has 16 amino acids. Germline V gives CDR1 SGHRS, CDR2 YFSETQ. Trimming stripped 5 bases from V and 0 bases from J, with 12 bases between. CDR3: CASSIRRDSGANVLTF. In nucleotides, the CDR3 is TGCGCCAGCAGTATTCGACGGGACTCTGGGGCCAACGTCCTGACTTTC.

The chain links TRBV14 to TRBJ2-2; TRBD2 might be the D (6 bases). The germline V gene encodes CDR1 SGHDN and CDR2 FVKESK. Between the trimmed V and J ends, which lost 2 bases and 4 bases, there was a span of 17 bases. The CDR3 spans 17 residues. This CDR3 is CASSQMVAAPSTGELFF. The CDR3 region has the DNA TGTGCCAGCAGCCAAATGGTAGCGGCTCCGAGCACCGGGGAGCTGTTTTTT. Drawing the rest from reference TRBV14 and TRBJ2-2, the complete variable domain is EAGVTQFPSHSVIEKGQTVTLRCDPISGHDNLYWYRRVMGKEIKFLLHFVKESKQDESGMPNNRFLAERTGGTYSTLKVQPAELEDSGVYFCASSQMVAAPSTGELFFGEGSRLTVL.

The rearrangement links TRBV9 to TRBJ1-1; 8 bases align to TRBD1. This CDR3 has 15 amino acids. After removal of 4 bases from V and 6 bases from J, the junction contained 11 bases not matched to a gene. Germline V gene lookup returns CDR1 SGDLS and CDR2 YYNGEE. The CDR3 loop reads CASSPPRGPNAEAFF. For the CDR3, the DNA is TGTGCCAGCAGCCCCCCCAGGGGGCCTAACGCTGAAGCTTTCTTT.

This chain links TRBV13 with TRBJ2-3, with D possibly being TRBD1 (6 bases). The germline V gene has CDR1 PRHDT and CDR2 FYEKMQ (reference sequence). This CDR3 is 13 amino acids long. V was pared by 8 bases and J by 3 bases, with 12 bases between. The CDR3 reads CASSRGLTDTQYF. DNA of the CDR3: TGTGCCAGCTCGAGGGGGTTGACAGATACGCAGTATTTT.

The chain combines TRBV12-3 or TRBV12-4 with TRBJ2-1; 14 bases are a match to TRBD2. V shed 8 bases, J shed 8 bases, and the junction held 5 bases outside the gene matches. The CDR3 spans 14 residues. The CDR3 bases are TGTGCCAGCTGGGGGACTAGCGGGAGTGATGAGCAGTTCTTC. It encodes CASWGTSGSDEQFF.

The chain recombines TRBV15 with TRBJ2-7, with a possible D match to TRBD2 (6 bases). The CDR3 contains 15 residues. Trimming pared 1 base from V and 0 bases from J, leaving 10 bases between. The germline V gene has CDR1 LNHNV and CDR2 YYDKDF (reference sequence). The CDR3 bases are TGTGCCACCAGCAGAGTCGCGACTAGCTCCTACGAGCAGTACTTC. Protein: CATSRVATSSYEQYF.

This chain connects TRBV28 to TRBJ1-5, with D maybe TRBD1 (6 bases). Germline assignment: CDR1 MDHEN and CDR2 SYDVKM. V was cut by 4 bases and J by 4 bases, with 20 bases left in between. This CDR3 spans 17 amino acids. CDR3 coding DNA: TGTGCCAGCAGTTCAATGAAACAGGGTCCCGCTAATCAGCCCCAGCATTTT. Encoded protein: CASSSMKQGPANQPQHF.

The V gene is TRBV12-3 or TRBV12-4, the J gene TRBJ2-5; D is perhaps TRBD2 (6 bases). This CDR3 region has 15 residues. V lost 2 bases to trimming and J lost 3 bases, with 13 bases between them. CDR3 sequence (DNA): TGTGCCAGCAGTTTAACTCGGGGACTGGAAGAGACCCAGTACTTC. Amino acids: CASSLTRGLEETQYF.

This clonotype was seen a handful of times. The chain combines TRBV12-3 or TRBV12-4 with TRBJ2-7; 12 positions agree with TRBD2. V lost 5 bases and J lost 2; bases outside the gene matches: 7. The CDR3 consists of 16 residues. The CDR3 is CASSQRTSGTAYEQYF. CDR3 nucleotides: TGTGCCAGCAGTCAACGGACTAGCGGGACTGCCTACGAGCAGTACTTC.

The rearrangement links TRBV6-6 to TRBJ1-4; 9 bases are a match to TRBD1. V lost 7 bases to trimming and J lost 8 bases; unmatched junction nucleotides: 8. Germline V gene lookup returns CDR1 MNHNY and CDR2 SVGAGI (reference sequence). This CDR3 contains 14 residues. The CDR3 bases are TGTGCCAGCACCGGACAGGGGTGGTCCGAAAAACTGTTTTTT. Protein sequence: CASTGQGWSEKLFF.

This chain joins TRBV7-8 and TRBJ2-5, with a tentative D call TRBD1 (5 bases). Germline CDR1 and CDR2: SGHVS and FQNEAQ. Trimming removed 3 bases from V and 5 bases from J, with 22 bases in between. This CDR3 spans 17 amino acids. The CDR3 region is CASSFRAGKPFIETQYF. CDR3 bases: TGTGCCAGCAGCTTTAGGGCAGGGAAGCCTTTTATCGAGACCCAGTACTTC.

V and J are TRBV5-6 and TRBJ2-3, with 10 bases matching TRBD2. Unmatched junction bases numbered 10, after V lost 3 bases and J lost 12 bases. Germline V CDR1 and CDR2: SGHDT, YYEEEE. CDR3 length: 14 residues. CDR3: CASSSGLAAQYQYF. Written as DNA, the CDR3 is TGTGCCAGCAGCTCCGGACTAGCGGCCCAATATCAGTATTTT.

The chain combines TRBV20-1 with TRBJ2-5; a weak D match, TRBD2 (5 bases). Deletions cut 6 bases from V and 2 bases from J, with 16 bases between. From germline, CDR1 is DFQATT and CDR2 SNEGSKA (reference sequence). The CDR3 is 14 amino acids. The DNA for the CDR3 is TGCAGTGCGAATGAAAGGACTTATCAAGAGACCCAGTACTTC. Translated, it gives CSANERTYQETQYF.

The chain uses TRBV28 and TRBJ2-1; D is undetermined. Trimming removed 3 bases at V and 6 bases at J, with 12 bases between. Germline values: CDR1 MDHEN, CDR2 SYDVKM. The CDR3 has 14 residues. This chain's CDR3 is CASSFAGSGNEQFF. The CDR3 bases are TGTGCCAGCAGTTTTGCAGGTTCGGGCAATGAGCAGTTCTTC.

Only a few counts were recorded for this clonotype. The V gene is TRBV4-2, the J gene TRBJ2-1, with TRBD2 identical over 8 bases. Trimming took 4 bases from V and 0 from J; bases not matched to a gene: 8. Germline assignment: CDR1 LGHNA and CDR2 YNFKEQ. This CDR3 region has 17 residues. CDR3 in DNA: TGTGCCAGCAGCCCCCGGGAGCGGGGGAGCTCCTACAATGAGCAGTTCTTC. The encoded protein is CASSPRERGSSYNEQFF.

This clonotype was observed once. The gene calls are TRBV10-3 and TRBJ2-1; D assignment may be TRBD1 or TRBD2 (5 bases each). The germline gives CDR1 ENHRY, CDR2 SYGVKD. Trimming took off 0 bases at V and 7 bases at J, with 7 bases between the two ends. This CDR3 region has 13 residues. CDR3 sequence reads: CAISESGVNEQFF. The CDR3 coding sequence is TGTGCCATCAGTGAGTCGGGGGTAAATGAGCAGTTCTTC.

V is TRBV9 and J is TRBJ2-3; TRBD2 matches at 9 bases. After removal of 3 bases from V and 5 bases from J, the junction contained 7 bases not matched to a gene. Germline V gene data show CDR1 as SGDLS and CDR2 as YYNGEE. The CDR3 runs to 15 residues. The CDR3 loop reads CASSASSGTVDTQYF. As DNA, the CDR3 is TGTGCCAGCAGCGCATCTAGCGGGACGGTAGATACGCAGTATTTT. The full variable domain, in which reference TRBV9 and TRBJ2-3 provide the parts outside the CDR3, is DSGVTQTPKHLITATGQRVTLRCSPRSGDLSVYWYQQSLDQGLQFLIQYYNGEERAKGNILERFSAQQFPDLHSELNLSSLELGDSALYFCASSASSGTVDTQYFGPGTRLTVL.

In its sample, this clonotype was seen a few times. J is TRBJ1-6 and V is TRBV5-6, with a tentative D call TRBD1 (5 bases). V lost 4 bases and J 5 bases, leaving 16 bases between the germline ends. The CDR3 spans 16 residues. Germline V CDR1 and CDR2: SGHDT, YYEEEE. CDR3 residues: CASSHSWGLDNSPLHF. CDR3 sequence (DNA): TGTGCCAGCAGCCATTCATGGGGCTTGGATAATTCACCCCTCCACTTT.

The chain combines TRBV23-1 with TRBJ1-5, with 9 bases aligning to TRBD1. TRBV23-1 is known as an ORF, though its function is uncertain. With 0 bases clipped from V and 13 bases from J, the junction kept 7 bases outside the gene matches. The CDR3 is 14 amino acids. The CDR3 is CASSQSGGDRVQHF. Here the CDR3 DNA reads TGCGCCAGCAGTCAATCTGGTGGGGACAGGGTTCAGCATTTT.

A few counts support this clonotype. The rearrangement links TRBV27 to TRBJ2-7; 8 bases align to TRBD2. The length of the CDR3 is 12 residues. Trimming at V came to 7 bases and at J to 6 bases, leaving 5 bases not matched to a gene. Germline assignment: CDR1 MNHEY and CDR2 SMNVEV (reference sequence). CDR3 coding DNA: TGTGCCAGCATGCTACGGGGGGGCGAGCAGTACTTC. Residues: CASMLRGGEQYF.

The CDR3 nucleotides read TGTGCCAGCAGCTCGGAGGCTCAATGGGGACTAGCGGGGAAAGAGACCCAGTACTTC. Translation gives CASSSEAQWGLAGKETQYF. The V call is TRBV28, the J call TRBJ2-5, with 13 bases matching TRBD2. Per the germline V gene, CDR1 is MDHEN and CDR2 is SYDVKM. With V trimmed by 6 bases and J by 3 bases, 16 bases remained unmatched. The CDR3 totals 19 residues. The whole variable domain, remainder taken from reference TRBV28 and TRBJ2-5, is DVKVTQSSRYLVKRTGEKVFLECVQDMDHENMFWYRQDPGLGLRLIYFSYDVKMKEKGDIPEGYSVSREKKERFSLILESASTNQTSMYLCASSSEAQWGLAGKETQYFGPGTRLLVL.